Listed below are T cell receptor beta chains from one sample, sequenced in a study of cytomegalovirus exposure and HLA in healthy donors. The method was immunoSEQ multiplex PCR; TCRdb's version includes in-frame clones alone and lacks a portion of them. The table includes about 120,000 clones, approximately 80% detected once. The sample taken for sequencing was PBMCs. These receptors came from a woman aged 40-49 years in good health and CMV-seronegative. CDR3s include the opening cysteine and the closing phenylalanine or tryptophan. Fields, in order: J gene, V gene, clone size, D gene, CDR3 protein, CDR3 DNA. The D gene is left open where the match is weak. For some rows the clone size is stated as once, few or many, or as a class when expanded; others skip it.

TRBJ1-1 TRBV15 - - CATSRDRNTEAFF TGTGCCACCAGCAGAGACAGGAACACTGAAGCTTTCTTT
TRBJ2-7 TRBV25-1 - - CASSDGQRSSYEQYF TGTGCCAGCAGTGATGGGCAGAGAAGCTCCTACGAGCAGTACTTC
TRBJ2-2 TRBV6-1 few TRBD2 CASSVRLAGPTGELFF TGTGCCAGCAGTGTCAGACTAGCGGGACCCACCGGGGAGCTGTTTTTT
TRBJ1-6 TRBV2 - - CASKVTANSPLHF TGTGCCAGCAAGGTGACAGCCAATTCACCCCTCCACTTT
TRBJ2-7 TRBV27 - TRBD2 CASSLSGGPYEQYF TGTGCCAGCAGTTTGTCGGGGGGGCCCTACGAGCAGTACTTC
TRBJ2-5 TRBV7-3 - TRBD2 CASSPTLAGGVAETQYF TGTGCCAGCAGTCCAACCCTAGCGGGGGGGGTCGCTGAGACCCAGTACTTC
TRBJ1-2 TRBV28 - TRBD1 CASSPTGAPYGYTF TGTGCCAGCAGCCCCACAGGGGCCCCCTATGGCTACACCTTC
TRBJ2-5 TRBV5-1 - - CASSLGVAVQETQYF TGCGCCAGCAGCTTGGGGGTAGCGGTACAAGAGACCCAGTACTTC
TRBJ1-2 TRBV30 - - CAWSVSPYGYTF TGTGCCTGGAGTGTAAGCCCGTATGGCTACACCTTC
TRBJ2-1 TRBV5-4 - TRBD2 CASSFGLAGNEQFF TGTGCCAGCAGCTTCGGACTAGCGGGAAATGAGCAGTTCTTC
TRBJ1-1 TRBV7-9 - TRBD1 CSSSRDRGPTEAFF TGTTCCAGCAGCCGGGACAGGGGGCCCACTGAAGCTTTCTTT
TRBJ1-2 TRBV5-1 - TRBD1 CASSPAGGSYGYTF TGCGCCAGCAGTCCCGCAGGGGGCAGCTATGGCTACACCTTC
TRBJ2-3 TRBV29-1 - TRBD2 CSERGGRGTDTQYF TGCAGCGAACGGGGCGGGAGGGGTACAGATACGCAGTATTTT
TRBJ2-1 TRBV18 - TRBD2 CASSPRLAGGNEQFF TGTGCCAGCTCACCCAGACTAGCGGGAGGCAATGAGCAGTTCTTC
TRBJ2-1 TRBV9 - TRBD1 CASSSTTGTYNEQFF TGTGCCAGCAGCTCCACGACAGGGACCTACAATGAGCAGTTCTTC
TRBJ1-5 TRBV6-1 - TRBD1 CASSAQGAKSQPQHF TGTGCCAGCAGTGCACAGGGGGCCAAAAGTCAGCCCCAGCATTTT
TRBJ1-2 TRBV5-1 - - CASSLVGASRYTF TGCGCCAGCAGCTTGGTGGGGGCCTCGCGGTACACCTTC
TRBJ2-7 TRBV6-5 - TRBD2 CASSAIGTTHEQYF TGTGCCAGCAGCGCGATCGGGACTACCCACGAGCAGTACTTC
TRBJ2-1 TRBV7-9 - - CASSFSPVVLPNEQFF TGTGCCAGCAGCTTCTCCCCCGTGGTACTACCTAATGAGCAGTTCTTC
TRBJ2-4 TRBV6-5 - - CASSPLGGAKNIQYF TGTGCCAGCAGCCCCCTTGGGGGGGCCAAAAACATTCAGTACTTC
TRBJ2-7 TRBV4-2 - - CASSQDQGFSSYEQYF TGTGCCAGCAGCCAAGATCAGGGATTCAGCTCCTACGAGCAGTACTTC
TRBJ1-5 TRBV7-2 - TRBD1 CASSLDRGGGQPQHF TGTGCCAGCAGCTTAGACAGGGGAGGAGGTCAGCCCCAGCATTTT
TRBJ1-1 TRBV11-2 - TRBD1 CASSLRQGMNTEAFF TGTGCCAGCAGCTTACGACAGGGGATGAACACTGAAGCTTTCTTT
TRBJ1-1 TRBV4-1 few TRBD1 CASRDRGQGTEAFF TGCGCCAGCAGGGACAGGGGGCAGGGCACTGAAGCTTTCTTT
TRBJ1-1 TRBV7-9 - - CASSLGSAGEAFF TGTGCCAGCAGCTTAGGTTCGGCAGGTGAAGCTTTCTTT
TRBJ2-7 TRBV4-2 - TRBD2 CASSQEGVLAGSYEQYF TGTGCCAGCAGCCAAGAAGGTGTACTAGCGGGGTCCTACGAGCAGTACTTC
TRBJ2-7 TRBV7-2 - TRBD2 CASSLEGTSGSKEQYF TGTGCCAGCAGCTTAGAGGGGACTAGCGGGAGTAAAGAGCAGTACTTC
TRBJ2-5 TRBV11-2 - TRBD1 CASSTYRQGEQETQYF TGTGCCAGCAGCACATACCGACAGGGGGAACAAGAGACCCAGTACTTC
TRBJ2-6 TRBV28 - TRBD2 CATLAGSSGANVLTF TGTGCCACTCTAGCGGGTTCCTCTGGGGCCAACGTCCTGACTTTC
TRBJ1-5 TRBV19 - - CASSLQGAGNQPQHF TGTGCCAGTAGTTTACAGGGTGCGGGCAATCAGCCCCAGCATTTT
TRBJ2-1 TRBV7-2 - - CASSPQGTTSYNEQFF TGTGCCAGCAGCCCCCAGGGGACAACCTCCTACAATGAGCAGTTCTTC
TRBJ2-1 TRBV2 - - CASSDQGAAYNEQFF TGTGCCAGCAGTGATCAAGGGGCAGCTTACAATGAGCAGTTCTTC
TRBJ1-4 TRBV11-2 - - CASSPEGVANEKLFF TGTGCCAGCAGCCCAGAAGGGGTAGCTAATGAAAAACTGTTTTTT
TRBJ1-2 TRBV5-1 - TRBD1 CASSYSPDRGSFGYTF TGCGCCAGCAGCTACTCCCCGGACAGGGGGAGTTTTGGCTACACCTTC
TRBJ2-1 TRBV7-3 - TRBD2 CASSLAGGLPYNEQFF TGTGCCAGCAGCTTAGCGGGGGGGCTTCCTTACAATGAGCAGTTCTTC
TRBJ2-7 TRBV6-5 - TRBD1 CASSLGQFSSYEQYF TGTGCCAGCTCCCTGGGACAGTTTAGCTCCTACGAGCAGTACTTC
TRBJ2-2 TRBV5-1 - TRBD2 CASSFLAGVNTGELFF TGCGCCAGCAGCTTTCTAGCGGGGGTGAACACCGGGGAGCTGTTTTTT
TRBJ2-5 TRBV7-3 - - CASSRSGVAAQETQYF TGTGCCAGCAGCCGGTCCGGGGTAGCGGCTCAAGAGACCCAGTACTTC
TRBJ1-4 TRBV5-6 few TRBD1 CASSLIGQGRAEKLFF TGTGCCAGCAGCCTCATCGGACAGGGGCGGGCCGAAAAACTGTTTTTT